This entry is about one T cell receptor (beta chain). Produced via immunoSEQ multiplex PCR; TCRdb's table is partial and in-frame only. The sample gives around 340,000 clones, 86% of which show up once; about 7.1% is in the top ten. The source of the sample is a study of blood T cell repertoires in COVID-19. The CDR3 totals 15 residues. V was trimmed by 5 bases and J by 1 base, leaving 14 bases between them. CDR1 is MNHEY and CDR2 is SVGAGI in the germline V gene. This chain joins TRBV6-5 and TRBJ1-2; possible D gene TRBD1, 5 bases. The receptor was derived from a woman in her sixties or seventies with COVID-19, enrolled during active disease. Sequenced sample: peripheral blood. As DNA, the CDR3 is TGTGCCAGCAGTCCGGGGGGGTCCATTAACTATGGCTACACCTTC. Its translation is CASSPGGSINYGYTF.